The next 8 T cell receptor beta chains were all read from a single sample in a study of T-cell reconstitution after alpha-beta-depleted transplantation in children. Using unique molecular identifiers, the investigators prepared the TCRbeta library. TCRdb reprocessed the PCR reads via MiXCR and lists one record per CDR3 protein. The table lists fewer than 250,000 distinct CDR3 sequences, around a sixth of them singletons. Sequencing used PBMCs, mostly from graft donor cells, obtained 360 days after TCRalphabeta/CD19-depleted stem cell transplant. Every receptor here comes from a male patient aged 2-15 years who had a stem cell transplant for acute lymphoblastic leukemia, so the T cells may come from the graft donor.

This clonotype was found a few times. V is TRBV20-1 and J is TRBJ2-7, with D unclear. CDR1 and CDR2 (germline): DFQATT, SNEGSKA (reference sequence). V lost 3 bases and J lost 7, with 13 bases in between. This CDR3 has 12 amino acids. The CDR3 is CSASGPTKEQYF. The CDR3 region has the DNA TGCAGTGCTAGCGGGCCGACGAAGGAGCAGTACTTC.

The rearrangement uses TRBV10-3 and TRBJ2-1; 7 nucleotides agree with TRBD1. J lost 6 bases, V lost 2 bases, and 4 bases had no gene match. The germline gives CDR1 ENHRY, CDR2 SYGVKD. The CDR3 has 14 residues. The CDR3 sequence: CAISESAGGNEQFF. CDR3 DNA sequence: TGTGCCATCAGTGAGAGTGCAGGGGGCAATGAGCAGTTCTTC.

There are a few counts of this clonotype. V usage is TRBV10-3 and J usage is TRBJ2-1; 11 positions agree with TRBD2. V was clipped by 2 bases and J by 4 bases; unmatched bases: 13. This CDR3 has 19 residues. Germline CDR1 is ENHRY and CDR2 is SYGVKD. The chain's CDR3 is CAISEPRPGTSGLYNEQFF. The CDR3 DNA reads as TGTGCCATCAGTGAGCCCCGTCCCGGGACTAGCGGTTTATACAATGAGCAGTTCTTC.

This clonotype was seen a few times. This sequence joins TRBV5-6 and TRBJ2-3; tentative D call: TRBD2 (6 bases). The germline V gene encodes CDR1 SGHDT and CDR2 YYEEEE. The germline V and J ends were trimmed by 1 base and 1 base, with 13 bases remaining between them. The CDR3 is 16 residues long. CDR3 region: CASSLSGDLGTDTQYF. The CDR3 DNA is TGTGCCAGCAGCTTGTCGGGGGACCTAGGCACAGATACGCAGTATTTT.

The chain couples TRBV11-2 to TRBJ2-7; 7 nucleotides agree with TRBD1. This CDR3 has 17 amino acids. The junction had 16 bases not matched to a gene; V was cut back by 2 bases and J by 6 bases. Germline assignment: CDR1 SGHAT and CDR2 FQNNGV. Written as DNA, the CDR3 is TGTGCCAGCAGCTTAAGAGGTCGGCGACAGGGCTCCCTCGAGCAGTACTTC. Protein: CASSLRGRRQGSLEQYF.

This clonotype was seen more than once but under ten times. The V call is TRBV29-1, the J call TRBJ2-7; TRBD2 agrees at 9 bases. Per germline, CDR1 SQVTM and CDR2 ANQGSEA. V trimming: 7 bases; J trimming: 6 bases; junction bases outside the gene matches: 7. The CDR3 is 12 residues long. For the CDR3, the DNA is TGCAGCGGCTTAGCGGGAGACTTCGAGCAGTACTTC. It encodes CSGLAGDFEQYF.

CDR3 DNA: TGTGCCAGCAGCTGGACAGCTTCGGGAAGTCATAGGGAAGCTTTCTTT. This encodes CASSWTASGSHREAFF. The gene calls are TRBV5-5 and TRBJ1-1, with TRBD1 as a possible D gene (6 bases). V lost 3 bases, J lost 8 bases, and 23 bases lay in between. Germline assignment: CDR1 SGHKS and CDR2 YYEKEE (reference sequence). The CDR3 extends over 16 amino acids.

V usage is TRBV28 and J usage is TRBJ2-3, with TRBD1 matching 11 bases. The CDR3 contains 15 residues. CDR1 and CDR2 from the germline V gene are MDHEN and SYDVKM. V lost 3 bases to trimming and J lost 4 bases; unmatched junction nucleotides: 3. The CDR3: CASSLRTGGADTQYF. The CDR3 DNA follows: TGTGCCAGCAGTTTGCGGACAGGGGGCGCAGATACGCAGTATTTT.